This entry describes one TCR gamma chain. Its antigen remains unknown. The CDR3 consists of 17 residues. The ends lost 0 bases at V and 5 bases at J; junction bases unmatched: 12. The germline CDR1 and CDR2 sequences are VTNTFY and YDVSTARD (reference sequence). The sample belongs to a study of Vδ1+ human thymocytes. General study findings and limits: TRD repertoires were essentially private, unlike widely shared TRG clonotypes. About 20% of thymic delta-chain sequences were Vdelta2, with few Vdelta3, unlike blood Vdelta1+ controls. Highly polyclonal TRG and TRD repertoires with Gaussian CDR3 length distributions appeared in thymus.

Between roughly 98% and 99.6% of sorted thymocytes were Vdelta1+. Sequences come from RNA converted to cDNA by reverse transcription. The CDR3 regions were amplified by multiplex PCR from V-gene primers to a constant-region primer. TCRdb made new clone calls on the multiplex PCR reads using CATT. The repertoire holds tens of thousands of gamma-chain clones, with around 20% as singletons. Specimen: Vdelta1+ gamma-delta thymocytes from the thymus. Subset: FACS-sorted CD3+ TCRalphabeta- TCRVdelta1+ TCRVdelta2- thymocytes. This TCR derives from a girl under three years old who had congenital heart surgery. This chain uses TRGV3 with TRGJP2. The CDR3 is CATWDRREVGSDWIKTF. The CDR3 nucleotides read TGTGCCACCTGGGACAGGCGCGAAGTCGGGAGTGATTGGATCAAGACGTTT.